These T cell receptor beta chains were read from a single sample in a study of early T cells in non-severe SARS-CoV-2 infection. TCRdb fed the 5' RACE reads into MiXCR, producing one record per CDR3 protein. The sample has over 55,000 distinct CDR3 sequences, 6% to 8.5% seen once. Sequencing was performed on whole blood. The receptors shown here come from an adult who was a healthcare worker with PCR-confirmed SARS-CoV-2 infection or an uninfected control (not recorded which). Each CDR3 is given with its conserved first and last residue. A D gene is named only where the DNA matches it firmly. Clone size appears in some rows only: once, few, many, or a class for an expanded clone.

TRBJ1-1 | . | 12 | many | TRBV10-2 | CASGGVNTEAFF | TGCGCCAGCGGGGGGGTAAACACTGAAGCTTTCTTT
TRBJ2-1 | . | 14 | . | TRBV6-5 | CASSYRRSYNEQFF | TGTGCCAGCAGTTACCGGAGATCCTACAATGAGCAGTTCTTC
TRBJ1-5 | . | 14 | medium-sized | TRBV7-3 | CASSTGHSNQPQHF | TGTGCCAGCAGCACGGGACACTCCAATCAGCCCCAGCATTTT
TRBJ2-3 | . | 14 | many | TRBV18 | CASSPRADGDTQYF | TGTGCCAGCTCACCACGGGCTGATGGAGATACGCAGTATTTT
TRBJ2-5 | . | 15 | few | TRBV20-1 | CSAGPHLFQRETQYF | TGCAGTGCTGGGCCCCACCTATTCCAAAGAGAGACCCAGTACTTC
TRBJ2-1 | . | 14 | medium-sized | TRBV29-1 | CSVERSGPSNEQFF | TGCAGCGTTGAAAGAAGCGGGCCTTCCAATGAGCAGTTCTTC
TRBJ2-1 | . | 12 | . | TRBV7-9 | CASSLGRNEQFF | TGTGCCAGCAGCCTTGGCCGAAATGAGCAGTTCTTC
TRBJ2-5 | . | 15 | many | TRBV20-1 | CSAPTGSAPRETQYF | TGCAGTGCTCCGACAGGAAGTGCCCCTCGAGAGACCCAGTACTTC
TRBJ2-4 | TRBD2 | 14 | many | TRBV28 | CASSLSGRAGAQYF | TGTGCCAGCAGTTTAAGTGGGAGGGCCGGGGCTCAGTACTTC
TRBJ2-3 | TRBD1 | 14 | few | TRBV19 | CATLDRGRADTQYF | TGTGCCACACTTGACAGGGGGCGTGCAGATACGCAGTATTTT
TRBJ2-3 | . | 16 | . | TRBV12-3/TRBV12-4 | CASSLVQGVGTDTQYF | TGTGCCAGCAGTTTAGTGCAGGGCGTCGGCACAGATACGCAGTATTTT
TRBJ2-3 | . | 14 | few | TRBV10-3 | CAISAAGMTDTQYF | TGTGCCATCAGTGCAGCAGGGATGACAGATACGCAGTATTTT
TRBJ2-3 | TRBD2 | 16 | few | TRBV7-8 | CASSPWASGMGDTQYF | TGTGCCAGCAGCCCATGGGCTAGCGGGATGGGAGATACGCAGTATTTT
TRBJ2-1 | . | 11 | few | TRBV27 | CAAGVGYEQFF | TGTGCCGCCGGGGTGGGGTATGAGCAGTTCTTC
TRBJ2-1 | . | 12 | many | TRBV11-2 | CASSRTFNEQFF | TGTGCCAGCAGCCGGACCTTCAATGAGCAGTTCTTC
TRBJ2-5 | . | 13 | . | TRBV18 | CASSPREEETQYF | TGTGCCAGCTCACCGAGAGAAGAAGAGACCCAGTACTTC
TRBJ2-3 | . | 13 | many | TRBV7-8 | CASTLGGPDTQYF | TGTGCCAGCACGCTTGGGGGGCCAGATACGCAGTATTTT
TRBJ1-1 | TRBD1 | 15 | few | TRBV6-1 | CASTSGGTGKGEAFF | TGTGCCAGCACTTCCGGCGGGACAGGGAAGGGTGAAGCTTTCTTT
TRBJ1-1 | TRBD1 | 14 | . | TRBV11-1 | CASSRGQGNTEAFF | TGTGCCAGCAGCAGGGGACAGGGGAACACTGAAGCTTTCTTT
TRBJ2-4 | . | 16 | many | TRBV10-1 | CARGQDAKWGKNIQYF | TGCGCCAGAGGGCAGGACGCGAAGTGGGGCAAAAACATTCAGTACTTC
TRBJ2-1 | TRBD2 | 17 | many | TRBV27 | CASSPRTSALSYNEQFF | TGTGCCAGCAGTCCGCGGACTAGCGCGCTCTCCTACAATGAGCAGTTCTTC
TRBJ1-5 | TRBD1 | 15 | few | TRBV18 | CASSQDRGQGQPQHF | TGTGCCAGCTCACAAGACAGGGGACAGGGGCAGCCCCAGCATTTT
TRBJ2-5 | . | 15 | few | TRBV10-3 | CAISESASSRETQYF | TGTGCCATCAGTGAGTCCGCCTCAAGCCGAGAGACCCAGTACTTC